These T cell receptor beta chains were read from a single sample in a study of PD-1 blockade in classical Hodgkin lymphoma. Libraries were prepared by immunoSEQ multiplex PCR; TCRdb keeps only in-frame clonotypes and omits some of them. The sample carries around 30,000 clones, roughly 80% recorded once. The sample in question was CD4+ T cells from blood, obtained before the fourth cycle of nivolumab. Every receptor here comes from a human donor with classical Hodgkin lymphoma. CDR3s include the opening cysteine and the closing phenylalanine or tryptophan. D genes are given only for firm matches. Rows may omit the clone size; those that give it use once, few, many or a size class.

-,TRBJ2-4,TRBV21-1,-,TGTGCCAGCATCGTAGTAAGAATCCCTCTAGCCAAAAACATTCAGTACTTC,CASIVVRIPLAKNIQYF
-,TRBJ1-3,TRBV5-1,-,TGCGCCAGCAGCTTACAGAGCAACTCTGGAAACACCATATATTTT,CASSLQSNSGNTIYF
-,TRBJ1-2,TRBV5-1,TRBD1,TGCGCCAGCAGCCGGACGACAGGGATCGATGGCTACACCTTC,CASSRTTGIDGYTF
-,TRBJ1-6,TRBV6-1,-,TGTGCCAGCAGTGAACGGGACACATATTCACCCCTCCACTTT,CASSERDTYSPLHF
-,TRBJ2-1,TRBV18,-,TGTGCCAGCTCACTGAGTAGCTCCTACAATGAGCAGTTCTTC,CASSLSSSYNEQFF
-,TRBJ2-7,TRBV12-2,-,TGTGCAAGTCGCTTAGTTAGGACAGATACCTACGAGCAGTACTTC,CASRLVRTDTYEQYF
few,TRBJ1-2,TRBV7-9,-,TGTGCCAGCAGCTTCAAGGGATCTTCTGGCTACACCTTC,CASSFKGSSGYTF
-,TRBJ2-2,TRBV6-5,-,TGTGCCAGCAGCCCCCGGGGCCTCACCGGGGAGCTGTTTTTT,CASSPRGLTGELFF
-,TRBJ1-1,TRBV30,TRBD1,TGTGCCTGGAGTGAAATACATAGGACAGGGAGGGATGAAGCTTTCTTT,CAWSEIHRTGRDEAFF
-,TRBJ2-7,TRBV6-6,-,TGTGCCAGCAGTTACGGGTATTCCTACGAGCAGTACTTC,CASSYGYSYEQYF
once,TRBJ2-7,TRBV6-6,TRBD2,TGTGCCAGCAGTTACCCTGCGGGGGGTTCCTACGAGCAGTACTTC,CASSYPAGGSYEQYF
-,TRBJ1-6,TRBV30,-,TGTGCCTGGAGTCGAACTCAATCACCCCTCCACTTT,CAWSRTQSPLHF
-,TRBJ2-2,TRBV6-5,-,TGTGCCAGCAGCCCCCCGAACACCGGGGAGCTGTTTTTT,CASSPPNTGELFF
-,TRBJ1-5,TRBV4-1,-,TGCGCCAGCAGCCAAGATTGGCAGGGCAATCAGCCCCAGCATTTT,CASSQDWQGNQPQHF
-,TRBJ2-2,TRBV5-1,-,TGCGCCAGCAGCTTGGGGGGCTATGACACCGGGGAGCTGTTTTTT,CASSLGGYDTGELFF